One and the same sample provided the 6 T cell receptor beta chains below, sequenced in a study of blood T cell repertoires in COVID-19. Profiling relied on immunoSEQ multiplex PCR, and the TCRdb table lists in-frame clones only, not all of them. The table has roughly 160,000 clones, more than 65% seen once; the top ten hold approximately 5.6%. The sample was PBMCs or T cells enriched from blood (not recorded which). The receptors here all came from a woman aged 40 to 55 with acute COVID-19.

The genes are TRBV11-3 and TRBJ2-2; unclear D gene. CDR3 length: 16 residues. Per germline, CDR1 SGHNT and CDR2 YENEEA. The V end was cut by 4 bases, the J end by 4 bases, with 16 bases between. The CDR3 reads CASSSQILKLTGELFF. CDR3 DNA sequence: TGTGCCAGCAGCTCCCAAATCCTCAAACTCACCGGGGAGCTGTTTTTT.

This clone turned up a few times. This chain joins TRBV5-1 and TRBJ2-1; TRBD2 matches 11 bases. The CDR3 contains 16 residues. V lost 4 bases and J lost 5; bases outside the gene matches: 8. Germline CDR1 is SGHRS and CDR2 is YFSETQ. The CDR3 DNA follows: TGCGCCAGCAGCCGATCGGGACTAGCGGTAAACAATGAGCAGTTCTTC. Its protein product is CASSRSGLAVNNEQFF.

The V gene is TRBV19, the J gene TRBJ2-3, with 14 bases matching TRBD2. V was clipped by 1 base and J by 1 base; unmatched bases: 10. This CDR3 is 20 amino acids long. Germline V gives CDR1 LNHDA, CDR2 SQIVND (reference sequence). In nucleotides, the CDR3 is TGTGCCAGTAGTATAGCAGCCGGGACTAGCGGGAGCGGGGGCACAGATACGCAGTATTTT. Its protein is CASSIAAGTSGSGGTDTQYF.

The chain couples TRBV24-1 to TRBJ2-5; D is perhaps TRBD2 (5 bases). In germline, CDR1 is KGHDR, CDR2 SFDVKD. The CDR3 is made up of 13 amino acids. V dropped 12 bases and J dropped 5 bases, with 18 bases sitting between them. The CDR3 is CACIRRGLETQYF. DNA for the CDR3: TGTGCCTGTATAAGACGAGGGCTTGAGACCCAGTACTTC.

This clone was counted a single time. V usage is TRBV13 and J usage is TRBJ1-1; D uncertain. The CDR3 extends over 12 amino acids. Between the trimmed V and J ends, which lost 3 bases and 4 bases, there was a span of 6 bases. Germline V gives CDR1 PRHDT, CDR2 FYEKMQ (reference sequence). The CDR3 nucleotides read TGTGCCAGCAGCTTCCGGGGCACTGAAGCTTTCTTT. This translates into CASSFRGTEAFF.

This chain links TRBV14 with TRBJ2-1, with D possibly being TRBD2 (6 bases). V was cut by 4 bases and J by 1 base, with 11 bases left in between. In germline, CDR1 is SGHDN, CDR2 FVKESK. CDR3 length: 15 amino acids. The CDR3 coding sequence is TGTGCCAGCAGCCCCGGGCGGGGTTCCTACAATGAGCAGTTCTTC. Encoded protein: CASSPGRGSYNEQFF. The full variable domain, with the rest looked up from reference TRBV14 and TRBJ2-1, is EAGVTQFPSHSVIEKGQTVTLRCDPISGHDNLYWYRRVMGKEIKFLLHFVKESKQDESGMPNNRFLAERTGGTYSTLKVQPAELEDSGVYFCASSPGRGSYNEQFFGPGTRLTVL.